The 21 T cell receptor beta chains below come from one sample, sequenced in a study of blood T cell repertoires in COVID-19. Produced via immunoSEQ multiplex PCR; TCRdb's table is partial and in-frame only. The sample lists under 400,000 clones; around 89% were seen once. Sequencing was carried out using peripheral blood. These receptor sequences come from a man younger than 35 with active or convalescent COVID-19.

V gene TRBV19 combines with J gene TRBJ2-7; no definite D call. The CDR3 is 12 residues long. The germline V gene encodes CDR1 LNHDA and CDR2 SQIVND (reference sequence). Trimming pared 6 bases from V and 5 bases from J, leaving 11 bases between. The CDR3 protein is CASSLASDEQYF. As DNA, the CDR3 is TGTGCCAGTAGCCTGGCTTCCGACGAGCAGTACTTC.

This clone was seen only a few times. The chain joins TRBV19 to TRBJ1-5, with a tentative D call TRBD1 (6 bases). This CDR3 spans 15 amino acids. CDR1 is LNHDA, CDR2 SQIVND, per germline (reference sequence). V dropped 5 bases and J dropped 3 bases, with 14 bases sitting between them. The CDR3 spells CASSQDRSFNQPQHF. CDR3 nucleotides: TGTGCCAGTAGTCAAGACAGGTCTTTCAATCAGCCCCAGCATTTT.

The chain joins TRBV7-3 to TRBJ2-3, with 10 nucleotides matching TRBD2. Germline CDR1 and CDR2: SGHTA and FQGTGA. Germline trimming cut 5 bases from V and 4 bases from J; bases unmatched to any gene: 3. CDR3 size: 14 residues. This CDR3 is CASSEAGGPDTQYF. CDR3 sequence (DNA): TGTGCCAGCAGCGAAGCGGGGGGGCCAGATACGCAGTATTTT. Full variable domain (outside the CDR3, taken from reference TRBV7-3 and TRBJ2-3): GAGVSQTPSNKVTEKGKYVELRCDPISGHTALYWYRQSLGQGPEFLIYFQGTGAADDSGLPNDRFFAVRPEGSVSTLKIQRTERGDSAVYLCASSEAGGPDTQYFGPGTRLTVL.

This clone was seen a single time. This chain connects TRBV6-4 to TRBJ1-6, with a weak D call TRBD1 (5 bases). The germline V and J ends were trimmed by 3 bases and 6 bases, with 15 bases remaining between them. The germline V gene has CDR1 MRHNA and CDR2 SNTAGT. This CDR3 contains 16 residues. CDR3 coding DNA: TGTGCCAGCAGTGAAATGGCGGGACGGAGTAATTCACCCCTCCACTTT. Amino acid sequence: CASSEMAGRSNSPLHF.

The CDR3 bases are TGCAGTGCGGGGCCCGGGGAGCTGTTTTTT. This sequence encodes CSAGPGELFF. J is TRBJ2-2 and V is TRBV20-1; a possible D gene is TRBD1 (5 bases). Germline V gives CDR1 DFQATT, CDR2 SNEGSKA (reference sequence). The CDR3 spans 10 residues. V was trimmed by 6 bases and J by 6 bases, leaving 5 bases between them.

The chain couples TRBV28 to TRBJ2-7; 10 nucleotides align to TRBD1. The CDR3 is 15 residues long. The junction had 7 bases not matched to a gene; V was cut back by 2 bases and J by 6 bases. Germline V gene data show CDR1 as MDHEN and CDR2 as SYDVKM. CDR3 sequence reads: CASSLGGQGGTEQYF. The CDR3 DNA sequence: TGTGCCAGCAGTTTAGGTGGACAGGGGGGAACCGAGCAGTACTTC.

The chain has TRBV27 and TRBJ2-5, with D possibly being TRBD1 (6 bases). The ends were cut back, 4 bases at V and 1 base at J, with 13 bases in the middle. Germline assignment: CDR1 MNHEY and CDR2 SMNVEV (reference sequence). CDR3 length: 15 residues. The DNA of the CDR3 is TGTGCCAGCAGTTCAAGGACAGCACTCCAAGAGACCCAGTACTTC. The encoded protein is CASSSRTALQETQYF.

The rearrangement joins TRBV11-2 to TRBJ2-7, with D possibly being TRBD1 (6 bases). Germline CDR1 SGHAT, CDR2 FQNNGV. V was cut by 2 bases and J by 4 bases, with 18 bases left in between. The length of the CDR3 is 16 residues. The CDR3 spells CASSLPKTGSGYEQYF. The CDR3 DNA reads as TGTGCCAGCAGCTTACCCAAAACAGGGTCAGGGTACGAGCAGTACTTC. The full variable domain, with the rest looked up from reference TRBV11-2 and TRBJ2-7, is EAGVAQSPRYKIIEKRQSVAFWCNPISGHATLYWYQQILGQGPKLLIQFQNNGVVDDSQLPKDRFSAERLKGVDSTLKIQPAKLEDSAVYLCASSLPKTGSGYEQYFGPGTRLTVT.

The CDR3 nucleotides read TGTGCCAGCAGTTACTCGGCCAGGGTCAATCAGCCCCAGCATTTT. It translates to CASSYSARVNQPQHF. The rearrangement links TRBV6-2 or TRBV6-3 to TRBJ1-5, with D possibly being TRBD1 (5 bases). This CDR3 is built from 15 residues. Germline loops: CDR1 MNHEY, CDR2 SVGEGT. The V end lost 0 bases, the J end lost 3 bases, and 9 bases lay between the germline ends.

This CDR3 is CASSPRDRGFTEAFF. The CDR3, as DNA: TGTGCCAGCAGCCCCCGGGACAGGGGTTTCACTGAAGCTTTCTTT. The chain is built from TRBV9 and TRBJ1-1, with TRBD1 identical over 10 bases. The germline V gene encodes CDR1 SGDLS and CDR2 YYNGEE. This CDR3 region has 15 residues. V trimming: 4 bases; J trimming: 4 bases; junction bases outside the gene matches: 7.

Notes on this clone: It may be a read error: a sequence one base away is much more abundant. This sequence joins TRBV25-1 and TRBJ2-7; 9 bases fit TRBD1. This CDR3 comprises 14 residues. The germline CDR1 and CDR2 sequences are MGHDK and SYGVNS. Trimming at V came to 2 bases and at J to 2 bases, leaving 1 base not matched to a gene. Here the CDR3 reads CASSEGTGPYEQYF. The CDR3 nucleotides read TGTGCCAGCAGTGAAGGGACAGGGCCCTACGAGCAGTACTTC.

The chain carries TRBV3-1 (or the pseudogene TRBV3-2) and TRBJ1-1; D not resolved. This CDR3 spans 14 amino acids. Looked up from germline, CDR1 is LGHDT and CDR2 is YNNKEL (reference sequence). The ends were cut back, 4 bases at V and 2 bases at J, with 11 bases in the middle. The CDR3 loop reads CASSPSTVNTEAFF. As DNA, the CDR3 is TGTGCCAGCAGCCCTAGTACCGTAAACACTGAAGCTTTCTTT.

The CDR3 loop is CASSQRDTDTQYF. In DNA, the CDR3 is TGCGCCAGCAGCCAACGGGACACAGATACGCAGTATTTT. V is TRBV4-1 and J is TRBJ2-3, with D possibly TRBD2 on 5 matching bases. V dropped 2 bases and J dropped 2 bases, with 5 bases sitting between them. Germline V gene sequence: CDR1 MGHRA, CDR2 YSYEKL. This CDR3 has 13 amino acids.

The rearrangement joins TRBV28 to TRBJ1-6; weak D call: TRBD1 (6 bases). Germline values: CDR1 MDHEN, CDR2 SYDVKM. V was cut by 6 bases and J by 7 bases, with 16 bases left in between. This CDR3 has 15 amino acids. CDR3 in amino acids: CASRLDGQRNSPLHF. In nucleotides, the CDR3 is TGTGCCAGCAGATTGGACGGACAGAGGAATTCACCCCTCCACTTT.

The J gene is TRBJ1-2, the V gene TRBV10-3; weak D call: TRBD1 (5 bases). V shed 2 bases and J shed 8 bases, with 12 bases lying between them. CDR3 length equals 13 residues. CDR1 is ENHRY and CDR2 is SYGVKD in the germline V gene. This CDR3 is CAISEAREDGYTF. The CDR3 DNA reads TGTGCCATCAGTGAGGCCAGGGAAGACGGCTACACCTTC.

The V and J genes are TRBV5-6 and TRBJ2-1; 9 positions match TRBD2. Trimming cost V 4 bases and J 7 bases; bases outside gene matches: 12. CDR1 and CDR2 (germline): SGHDT, YYEEEE. CDR3 length: 16 residues. The CDR3: CASSSYSGGPGNEQFF. Here the CDR3 DNA reads TGTGCCAGCAGCAGTTACAGCGGGGGGCCGGGAAATGAGCAGTTCTTC.

The chain links TRBV13 to TRBJ1-1, with 8 bases identical to TRBD1. The ends lost 5 bases at V and 4 bases at J; junction bases unmatched: 9. Per the germline V gene, CDR1 is PRHDT and CDR2 is FYEKMQ (reference sequence). This CDR3 has 15 amino acids. The CDR3: CASSLRTGKGTEAFF. The DNA for the CDR3 is TGTGCCAGCAGCCTAAGGACAGGGAAGGGCACTGAAGCTTTCTTT.

The chain's CDR3 is CASSQIQRGAHEQFF. CDR3 DNA: TGTGCCAGCAGCCAAATCCAACGGGGGGCGCATGAGCAGTTCTTC. The chain uses TRBV3-1 (or the pseudogene TRBV3-2) and TRBJ2-1, with TRBD2 as a possible D gene (7 bases). V was shortened by 2 bases and J by 8 bases, with 16 bases between the two germline ends. Germline V lookup: CDR1 LGHDT, CDR2 YNNKEL (reference sequence). This CDR3 contains 15 residues.

This chain links TRBV19 with TRBJ2-7, with D tentatively TRBD2 (6 bases). The length of the CDR3 is 13 residues. The germline V gene has CDR1 LNHDA and CDR2 SQIVND (reference sequence). Trimming stripped 9 bases from V and 2 bases from J, with 14 bases between. CDR3 coding DNA: TGTGCCAGCAAGCGGGTTGGGGCCTACGAGCAGTACTTC. Residues: CASKRVGAYEQYF.

The V gene is TRBV7-2, the J gene TRBJ2-7; unclear D gene. This CDR3 comprises 14 residues. Trimming pared 0 bases from V and 1 base from J, leaving 7 bases between. Germline CDR1 SGHTA, CDR2 FQGNSA. CDR3 region: CASSLAVRSYEQYF. DNA for the CDR3: TGTGCCAGCAGCTTAGCGGTCAGGTCCTACGAGCAGTACTTC.

The chain carries TRBV28 and TRBJ1-5, with a tentative D call TRBD1 (6 bases). The CDR3 contains 18 residues. Trimming left V 1 base short and J 6 bases short, with 22 bases between. CDR1 is MDHEN and CDR2 is SYDVKM in the germline V gene. CDR3 nucleotides: TGTGCCAGCAGTTTATACTCGGGTTACACAGGGTCGGGTCAGCCCCAGCATTTT. As protein: CASSLYSGYTGSGQPQHF.